This T cell receptor beta chain emerged from a study of T cell changes during pregnancy in multiple sclerosis. Generated by immunoSEQ multiplex PCR, the TCRdb table keeps only in-frame clones and is missing some. The sample holds around 45,000 clones, over 75% seen once. The CDR3 extends over 15 amino acids. The V gene end was trimmed by 6 bases and the J gene end by 1 base; junction bases not matched to a gene: 6. Germline V gene data show CDR1 as MNHEY and CDR2 as SMNVEV (reference sequence). The sample holds one count of this clone. V and J are TRBV27 and TRBJ2-7; 10 positions match TRBD1. The sample was CD8+ T cells from peripheral blood mononuclear cells, taken in the second trimester of pregnancy. The origin of this receptor is a female donor with multiple sclerosis, enrolled in a pregnancy study. CDR3: CASRGPGQGSYEQYF. CDR3 nucleotide sequence: TGTGCCAGCAGGGGGCCGGGACAGGGGTCCTACGAGCAGTACTTC.